Below are 29 T cell receptor beta chains sequenced from a single sample in a study of cytomegalovirus exposure and HLA in healthy donors. PCR involved 60 Vbeta and 13 Jbeta primers. TCRdb's copy holds only in-frame clones and misses some; the assay was immunoSEQ multiplex PCR. This table holds about 140,000 clones, 70% to 85% found once. The sequencing sample was made of PBMCs. The receptor set was obtained from a woman aged 45 to 65 in good health and CMV-seropositive.

The V gene is TRBV5-1, the J gene TRBJ2-1; 11 positions match TRBD2. CDR1 and CDR2 (germline): SGHRS, YFSETQ. Trimming at V came to 0 bases and at J to 6 bases, leaving 8 bases not matched to a gene. The length of the CDR3 is 17 residues. CDR3 residues: CASSLASASGGTNEQFF. The DNA for the CDR3 is TGCGCCAGCAGCTTGGCCTCGGCTAGCGGGGGGACCAATGAGCAGTTCTTC.

The rearrangement uses TRBV30 and TRBJ1-1, with D tentatively TRBD1 (5 bases). The CDR3 sequence is 14 residues long. CDR1 is GTSNPN and CDR2 is SVGIG in the germline V gene (reference sequence). Trimming took off 1 base at V and 5 bases at J, with 14 bases between the two ends. The DNA for the CDR3 is TGTGCCTGGAGTGGAGGATTAGGGGAAACTGAAGCTTTCTTT. Translating gives CAWSGGLGETEAFF.

The rearrangement joins TRBV10-3 to TRBJ1-3; D uncertain. V was cut by 8 bases and J by 1 base, with 9 bases left in between. Germline values: CDR1 ENHRY, CDR2 SYGVKD. The CDR3 is made up of 13 amino acids. CDR3 region: CAIARESGNTIYF. CDR3 bases: TGTGCCATCGCGCGAGAATCTGGAAACACCATATATTTT.

This chain uses TRBV28 with TRBJ1-6; TRBD1 agrees at 7 bases. J gave up 14 bases and V 3 bases, and 4 bases lay outside the gene matches. Germline CDR1 reads MDHEN; CDR2 reads SYDVKM. The CDR3 contains 12 residues. In DNA, the CDR3 is TGTGCCAGCAGTTTTAGCGGGACAGCCCTCCACTTT. This translates into CASSFSGTALHF.

The rearrangement joins TRBV9 to TRBJ1-3; D is possibly TRBD1 (6 bases). Germline CDR1 and CDR2: SGDLS and YYNGEE. This CDR3 has 16 residues. The V gene lost 1 base and the J gene lost 0 bases, with 11 bases spanning the gap. The CDR3 protein is CASSVQDSRSGNTIYF. CDR3 DNA: TGTGCCAGCAGCGTACAGGACAGCCGCTCTGGAAACACCATATATTTT.

V is TRBV6-4 and J is TRBJ2-1; 11 bases line up with TRBD2. The V gene's germline CDR1 is MRHNA and CDR2 SNTAGT. The CDR3 spans 14 residues. The V gene end was trimmed by 3 bases and the J gene end by 6 bases; junction bases not matched to a gene: 1. The CDR3 region is CASSDSGGANEQFF. CDR3 sequence (DNA): TGTGCCAGCAGTGATAGCGGGGGGGCCAATGAGCAGTTCTTC.

The chain uses TRBV7-8 and TRBJ2-2, with 8 nucleotides matching TRBD1. The CDR3 sequence is 17 residues long. The V segment lost 6 bases and the J segment 0 bases; nucleotides outside the gene matches: 9. Looked up from germline, CDR1 is SGHVS and CDR2 is FQNEAQ. CDR3 residues: CASRSYIQGANTGELFF. CDR3 bases: TGTGCCAGCAGATCCTACATACAGGGGGCGAACACCGGGGAGCTGTTTTTT.

The chain uses TRBV7-2 and TRBJ1-2; 7 bases map to TRBD1. The CDR3 consists of 15 residues. V was clipped by 1 base and J by 4 bases; unmatched bases: 6. The germline gives CDR1 SGHTA, CDR2 FQGNSA. The CDR3 spells CASSLDRGGGYGYTF. CDR3 DNA sequence: TGTGCCAGCAGCTTAGACAGAGGGGGCGGCTATGGCTACACCTTC.

The gene calls are TRBV5-6 and TRBJ2-7, with TRBD2 identical over 12 bases. Germline V gene data show CDR1 as SGHDT and CDR2 as YYEEEE. The CDR3 has 14 residues. V lost 3 bases to trimming and J lost 12 bases; unmatched junction nucleotides: 10. The CDR3 coding sequence is TGTGCCAGCAGCTCGCGGACTAGCGGGACGAGGGGGTACTTC. It yields the protein CASSSRTSGTRGYF.

On this clone itself: Other DNA sequences within the sample encode an identical CDR3. CDR3 in amino acids: CSATDSYGYTF. The CDR3 DNA is TGCAGTGCAACTGACAGCTATGGCTACACCTTC. V is TRBV20-1 and J is TRBJ1-2, with D maybe TRBD1 (5 bases). CDR1 is DFQATT, CDR2 SNEGSKA, per germline (reference sequence). This CDR3 is built from 11 residues. The V and J ends lost 6 bases and 4 bases respectively, with 9 bases between them.

The sample holds a few counts of this clone. This chain connects TRBV5-1 to TRBJ2-3; TRBD2 agrees at 11 bases. The germline V gene encodes CDR1 SGHRS and CDR2 YFSETQ. J gave up 3 bases and V 4 bases, and 7 bases lay outside the gene matches. This CDR3 spans 16 amino acids. CDR3 loop: CASSHGSGGATDTQYF. The CDR3 nucleotides read TGCGCCAGCAGCCACGGTAGCGGGGGGGCGACAGATACGCAGTATTTT.

The V and J genes are TRBV28 and TRBJ2-5, with 8 bases identical to TRBD2. V shed 7 bases, J shed 5 bases, and the junction held 12 bases outside the gene matches. CDR3 length equals 15 residues. Germline V gene data show CDR1 as MDHEN and CDR2 as SYDVKM. Here the CDR3 DNA reads TGTGCCAGCATTTCGTCGGCGGGGGGTGAGGAGACCCAGTACTTC. Residues: CASISSAGGEETQYF.

This chain connects TRBV4-2 to TRBJ2-7, with D possibly TRBD2 on 5 matching bases. The CDR3 totals 16 residues. Germline V CDR1 and CDR2: LGHNA, YNFKEQ. The V and J ends lost 1 base and 0 bases respectively, with 13 bases between them. The CDR3 sequence: CASSQVIRAVSYEQYF. The DNA for the CDR3 is TGTGCCAGCAGCCAAGTTATACGAGCGGTCTCCTACGAGCAGTACTTC.

The CDR3 nucleotides read TGTGCCAGCAGTTACACAGAAGATAATTCACCCCTCCACTTT. It yields the protein CASSYTEDNSPLHF. J is TRBJ1-6 and V is TRBV6-5; no definite D call. Trimming took off 2 bases at V and 5 bases at J, with 7 bases between the two ends. Per the germline V gene, CDR1 is MNHEY and CDR2 is SVGAGI. This CDR3 is 14 amino acids long.

The rearrangement uses TRBV11-2 and TRBJ2-1; a possible D gene is TRBD2 (7 bases). CDR1 is SGHAT and CDR2 is FQNNGV in the germline V gene. The CDR3 spans 15 residues. V was clipped by 3 bases and J by 8 bases, with 17 bases between them. CDR3 DNA sequence: TGTGCCAGCAGCTTTCTAGTGGGGGGGCCATATGAGCAGTTCTTC. It encodes CASSFLVGGPYEQFF.

The chain is built from TRBV5-4 and TRBJ2-7; 9 bases are shared with TRBD1. The trim removed 4 bases at V and 5 bases at J, leaving 4 bases unmatched. Germline V gene lookup returns CDR1 SGHNT and CDR2 YYREEE (reference sequence). CDR3 length: 13 amino acids. CDR3 region: CASSLQGAHEQYF. The CDR3 coding sequence is TGTGCCAGCAGCCTACAGGGGGCTCACGAGCAGTACTTC.

This chain uses TRBV28 with TRBJ1-2; the D gene is possibly TRBD1 (6 bases). CDR3 length: 13 amino acids. The germline V gene encodes CDR1 MDHEN and CDR2 SYDVKM. The germline V and J ends were trimmed by 8 bases and 7 bases, with 17 bases remaining between them. The CDR3 here is CASADGTKGGYTF. The DNA of the CDR3 is TGTGCCAGCGCGGACGGGACAAAGGGTGGCTACACCTTC.

This chain uses TRBV10-3 with TRBJ2-1; D ambiguous. The CDR3 extends over 15 amino acids. Trimming left V 4 bases short and J 0 bases short, with 10 bases between. Germline assignment: CDR1 ENHRY and CDR2 SYGVKD. The CDR3 nucleotides are TGTGCCATCAGTGCCTTGGTGAGCTCCTACAATGAGCAGTTCTTC. Protein sequence: CAISALVSSYNEQFF.

A word on this clone: An end of the junction does not agree with germline; a read error may underlie this. V is TRBV19 and J is TRBJ1-6; 10 bases agree with TRBD1. Germline values: CDR1 LNHDA, CDR2 SQIVND (reference sequence). This CDR3 comprises 15 residues. The CDR3 is CANSPGQGGGSPLHF. In nucleotides, the CDR3 is TGTGCCAATAGTCCCGGACAGGGGGGAGGCTCACCCCTCCACTTT.

This clone was seen just once. The V and J genes are TRBV27 and TRBJ2-7; 12 bases are shared with TRBD2. Trimming cost V 10 bases and J 5 bases; bases outside gene matches: 9. CDR1 is MNHEY and CDR2 is SMNVEV in the germline V gene (reference sequence). The CDR3 has 14 residues. CDR3 residues: CATQIGLAGHEQYF. The CDR3 coding sequence is TGTGCCACCCAGATCGGACTAGCGGGACACGAGCAGTACTTC.

About this clone: One end of the junction is discordant with germline, which a read error may explain. The V and J genes are TRBV7-7 and TRBJ2-1, with 12 bases identical to TRBD2. The CDR3 consists of 17 residues. CDR1 and CDR2 (germline): SSHAT, FNYEAQ (reference sequence). The DNA of the CDR3 is TGTGCTAGCAGCTTAGGCGCGACTAGCGGGGGCTACAATGAGCAGTTCTTC. As protein: CASSLGATSGGYNEQFF.

The rearrangement joins TRBV5-6 to TRBJ2-1; a weak D match, TRBD1 (5 bases). V lost 1 base, J lost 0 bases, and 14 bases lay in between. Germline V gene sequence: CDR1 SGHDT, CDR2 YYEEEE. CDR3 size: 17 residues. CDR3 bases: TGTGCCAGCAGCTTGTTGCCAGGGATTAGCTCCTACAATGAGCAGTTCTTC. Translating gives CASSLLPGISSYNEQFF.

For the CDR3, the DNA is TGCGCCAGCAGCTTGGCCCCCGCGGGTGAGCAGTACTTC. Protein: CASSLAPAGEQYF. The rearrangement uses TRBV5-1 and TRBJ2-7, with D tentatively TRBD2 (5 bases). Germline CDR1 SGHRS, CDR2 YFSETQ. The CDR3 totals 13 residues. Trimming removed 0 bases from V and 7 bases from J, with 11 bases in between. Combining the CDR3 with reference TRBV5-1 and TRBJ2-7 gives the whole variable domain KAGVTQTPRYLIKTRGQQVTLSCSPISGHRSVSWYQQTPGQGLQFLFEYFSETQRNKGNFPGRFSGRQFSNSRSEMNVSTLELGDSALYLCASSLAPAGEQYFGPGTRLTVT.

The chain employs TRBV19 and TRBJ2-1; no clear D. The CDR3 sequence is 15 residues long. V lost 7 bases, J lost 4 bases, and 17 bases lay in between. CDR1 and CDR2 (germline): LNHDA, SQIVND (reference sequence). CDR3 loop: CASTPSYSRYNEQFF. The CDR3 DNA follows: TGTGCCAGTACCCCCTCTTATTCCAGATACAATGAGCAGTTCTTC.

The chain carries TRBV7-9 and TRBJ1-1; possible D gene TRBD1, 5 bases. The CDR3 extends over 11 amino acids. Germline values: CDR1 SEHNR, CDR2 FQNEAQ (reference sequence). The germline V and J ends were trimmed by 4 bases and 11 bases, with 11 bases remaining between them. The CDR3 is CASSSQGEAFF. The CDR3, as DNA: TGTGCCAGCAGCTCGCAGGGTGAGGCTTTCTTT. The full variable domain, its missing parts supplied by reference TRBV7-9 and TRBJ1-1, is DTGVSQNPRHKITKRGQNVTFRCDPISEHNRLYWYRQTLGQGPEFLTYFQNEAQLEKSRLLSDRFSAERPKGSFSTLEIQRTEQGDSAMYLCASSSQGEAFFGQGTRLTVV.

The V call is TRBV2, the J call TRBJ2-3; 16 bases are a match to TRBD2. Trimming at V came to 5 bases and at J to 4 bases, leaving 9 bases not matched to a gene. Per the germline V gene, CDR1 is SNHLY and CDR2 is FYNNEI. The CDR3 runs 18 residues. CDR3 sequence: CASSTPGLAGGPADTQYF. The CDR3 DNA reads as TGTGCCAGCAGTACACCGGGACTAGCGGGGGGGCCTGCAGATACGCAGTATTTT.

Remarks on this clone: The sample contains more than one DNA sequence encoding this CDR3. V and J are TRBV5-1 and TRBJ1-4; TRBD1 might be the D (6 bases). The CDR3 contains 15 residues. Germline lookup yields CDR1 SGHRS and CDR2 YFSETQ. The V end was cut by 0 bases, the J end by 12 bases, with 18 bases between. The DNA of the CDR3 is TGCGCCAGCAGCTTGGTAGCCAGGGGCGATCAAGAACTGTTTTTT. As protein: CASSLVARGDQELFF. The full variable domain, in which reference TRBV5-1 and TRBJ1-4 provide the parts outside the CDR3, is KAGVTQTPRYLIKTRGQQVTLSCSPISGHRSVSWYQQTPGQGLQFLFEYFSETQRNKGNFPGRFSGRQFSNSRSEMNVSTLELGDSALYLCASSLVARGDQELFFGSGTQLSVL.

V is TRBV6-6 and J is TRBJ2-2; D is uncertain. V was cut by 1 base and J by 0 bases, with 9 bases left in between. Germline V lookup: CDR1 MNHNY, CDR2 SVGAGI (reference sequence). The CDR3 totals 16 residues. The DNA for the CDR3 is TGTGCCAGCAGTTACTTCGGGTCCCCGAACACCGGGGAGCTGTTTTTT. Translating it yields CASSYFGSPNTGELFF.

V is TRBV7-9 and J is TRBJ2-3; D remains ambiguous. V was trimmed by 2 bases and J by 1 base, leaving 13 bases between them. Looked up from germline, CDR1 is SEHNR and CDR2 is FQNEAQ (reference sequence). The CDR3 consists of 16 residues. The CDR3 sequence is CASSLFVTLGTDTQYF. The DNA for the CDR3 is TGTGCCAGCAGCTTATTCGTGACTCTCGGCACAGATACGCAGTATTTT.